This paragraph covers one T cell receptor beta chain sequence. Its matching antigen is unknown. This sample was taken from a study of shared clonotypes between healthy human individuals. Clones were sequenced by immunoSEQ multiplex PCR, and TCRdb holds only the in-frame ones, with some missing. The sample shows about 2 million clones, 85% to 95% of them seen only once. General observations from the study: Some naive CD4 clonotypes, about 5%, turned up in common across four donors. Estimated clonotype richness was generally higher in naive than memory subsets.

The CDR3 length is 16 residues. V lost 0 bases, J lost 2 bases, and 11 bases lay in between. The germline gives CDR1 LGHNA, CDR2 YNFKEQ. The sequencing input was naive CD4+ T cells sorted from blood. Sample subset: CD45RA+ positively selected. This TCR was recovered from a man younger than 35 in good health. The rearrangement links TRBV4-2 to TRBJ2-1; D not certain. For the CDR3, the DNA is TGTGCCAGCAGCCAAGATTTGGCGGCGCCCTACAATGAGCAGTTCTTC. Translating gives CASSQDLAAPYNEQFF.